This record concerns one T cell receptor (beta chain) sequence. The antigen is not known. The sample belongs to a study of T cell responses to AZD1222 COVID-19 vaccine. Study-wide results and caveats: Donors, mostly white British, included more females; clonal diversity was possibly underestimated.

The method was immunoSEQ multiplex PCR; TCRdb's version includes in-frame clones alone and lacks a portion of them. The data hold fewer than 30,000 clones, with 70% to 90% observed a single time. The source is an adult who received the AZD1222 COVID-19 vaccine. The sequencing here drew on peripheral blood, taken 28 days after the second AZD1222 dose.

The CDR3 loop is CAWSVSSFNTEAFF. As DNA, the CDR3 is TGTGCCTGGAGTGTTTCATCTTTCAACACTGAAGCTTTCTTT. The chain links TRBV30 to TRBJ1-1; D gene ambiguous. This CDR3 region has 14 residues. Trimming stripped 0 bases from V and 2 bases from J, with 10 bases between. The germline V gene encodes CDR1 GTSNPN and CDR2 SVGIG (reference sequence).